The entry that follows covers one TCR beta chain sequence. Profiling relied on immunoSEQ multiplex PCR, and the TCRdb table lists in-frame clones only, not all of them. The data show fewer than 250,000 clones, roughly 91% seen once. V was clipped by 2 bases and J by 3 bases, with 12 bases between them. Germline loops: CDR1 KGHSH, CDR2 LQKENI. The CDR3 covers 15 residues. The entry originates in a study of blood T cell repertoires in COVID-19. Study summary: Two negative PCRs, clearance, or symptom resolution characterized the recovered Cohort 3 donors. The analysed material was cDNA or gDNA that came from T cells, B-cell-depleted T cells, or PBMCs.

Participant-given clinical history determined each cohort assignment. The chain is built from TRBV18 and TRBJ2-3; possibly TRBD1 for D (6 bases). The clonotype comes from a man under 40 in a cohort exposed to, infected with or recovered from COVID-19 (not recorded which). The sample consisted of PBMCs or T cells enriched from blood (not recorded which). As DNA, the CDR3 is TGTGCCAGCTCACCAGGGGGCCCAAGAACAGATACGCAGTATTTT. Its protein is CASSPGGPRTDTQYF.